This T cell receptor (beta chain) was captured by sequencing in a study of blood T cell repertoires in COVID-19. The CDR3 is 13 residues long. V shed 4 bases and J shed 7 bases, with 11 bases lying between them. Germline V CDR1 and CDR2: LNHDA, SQIVND (reference sequence). As originally analysed: Nucleated cell number was recorded as an estimate derived from reference gene primer amplification. The repertoire was sequenced with immunoSEQ multiplex PCR; TCRdb's copy has only in-frame clones and lacks some. The V and J calls and clone size were taken over from that table, and D and trimming were inferred from the DNA. The sample shows more than 200,000 clones, less than 90% of them seen only once.

The sequence was obtained from an elderly woman with COVID-19, enrolled during active disease. The sample was peripheral blood. This chain links TRBV19 with TRBJ2-1; maybe TRBD2 (7 bases). This CDR3 is CASSTGGLNEQFF. CDR3 coding DNA: TGTGCCAGTAGTACCGGGGGGCTAAATGAGCAGTTCTTC.